The rows below give T cell receptor beta chains drawn from one sample of a study of blood T cells in healthy people across ages. TCRdb re-called the 5' RACE reads through MiXCR, storing one row per CDR3 protein. The sample consists of 700,000 to 800,000 distinct CDR3 sequences, roughly two fifths of them appearing once. The sample comprised blood. The source of these receptors is a woman aged 55 to 70 in good health. Each CDR3 is given with its conserved first and last residue. The D gene is left open where the match is weak. Clone sizes are given selectively: once, few, many, or a class where the clone is expanded.

>14|TRBD2|TRBJ2-3|-|TRBV7-3
CASSLGTSGHTQYF
TGTGCCAGCAGCCTCGGGACTAGCGGGCATACGCAGTATTTT
>13|TRBD1|TRBJ1-2|many|TRBV12-3/TRBV12-4
CASSKDRGNGYTF
TGTGCCAGCAGCAAGGACAGGGGCAATGGCTACACCTTC
>14|TRBD2|TRBJ2-1|-|TRBV20-1
CSASLRGGLDEQFF
TGCAGTGCTAGTTTGCGGGGGGGCCTCGATGAGCAGTTCTTC
>19|TRBD2|TRBJ2-1|-|TRBV4-3
CASSQDLRSRGEPPYEQFF
TGCGCCAGCAGCCAAGATCTTCGATCTCGGGGGGAACCCCCGTATGAGCAGTTCTTC
>15|TRBD1|TRBJ2-7|once|TRBV4-1
CASSHKGTAAYEQYF
TGCGCCAGCAGTCATAAGGGGACAGCCGCCTACGAGCAGTACTTC
>13|TRBD1|TRBJ2-7|few|TRBV10-3
CAISDPDRAEQYF
TGTGCCATCAGTGACCCCGACAGGGCCGAGCAGTACTTC
>12|-|TRBJ2-5|-|TRBV10-1
CASSEGSDEQYF
TGCGCCAGCAGTGAGGGTTCGGATGAGCAGTACTTC
>16|-|TRBJ2-3|-|TRBV12-3/TRBV12-4
CASSPPLADLTDTQYF
TGTGCCAGCAGCCCCCCTTTAGCGGACCTCACAGATACGCAGTATTTT
>13|TRBD2|TRBJ2-3|many|TRBV29-1
CSAGLAGADTQYF
TGCAGCGCCGGACTAGCGGGGGCAGATACGCAGTATTTT
>15|TRBD1|TRBJ2-7|many|TRBV7-2
CASSPNSGGVYEQYF
TGTGCCAGCAGCCCGAATTCAGGGGGCGTTTACGAGCAGTACTTC
>13|-|TRBJ2-3|-|TRBV18
CASSPSFTDTQYF
TGTGCCAGCTCACCTTCCTTTACAGATACGCAGTATTTT
>13|TRBD2|TRBJ2-7|many|TRBV28
CASRTSIKGEQYF
TGTGCCAGCCGGACTAGTATAAAGGGCGAGCAGTACTTC
>13|-|TRBJ2-5|-|TRBV6-6
CASKEQAQETQYF
TGTGCCAGCAAGGAACAGGCCCAAGAGACCCAGTACTTC
>14|-|TRBJ1-2|-|TRBV15
CATSRDGVPRGYTF
TGTGCCACCAGCAGAGACGGGGTCCCGCGGGGCTACACCTTC
>15|TRBD1|TRBJ2-7|few|TRBV11-2
CASSSAGTGVREQYF
TGTGCCAGCAGCTCGGCAGGGACAGGAGTCCGCGAGCAGTACTTC
>12|-|TRBJ2-5|-|TRBV28
CASSLLVAGQYF
TGTGCCAGCAGTTTATTGGTGGCAGGGCAGTACTTC
>13|-|TRBJ1-2|-|TRBV2
CASSETKPGGYTF
TGTGCCAGCAGTGAAACCAAACCGGGGGGCTACACCTTC
>15|TRBD1|TRBJ2-3|many|TRBV25-1
CASSERGQLTDTQYF
TGTGCCAGCAGTGAAAGGGGACAGCTCACAGATACGCAGTATTTT
>15|-|TRBJ2-7|many|TRBV5-1
CASSPIAASSYEQYF
TGCGCCAGCAGCCCTATAGCGGCAAGCTCCTACGAGCAGTACTTC
>14|-|TRBJ1-1|-|TRBV4-2
CASGQDLGDTEAFF
TGTGCCAGCGGCCAAGATTTGGGGGACACTGAAGCTTTCTTT
>17|TRBD1|TRBJ1-1|-|TRBV12-3/TRBV12-4
CASSDTTGTGRFTEAFF
TGTGCCAGCAGTGATACCACTGGGACAGGGAGGTTCACTGAAGCTTTCTTT
>13|-|TRBJ2-1|many|TRBV5-1
CASSLAVYNEQFF
TGCGCCAGCAGCTTGGCCGTGTACAATGAGCAGTTCTTC
>16|-|TRBJ2-7|few|TRBV7-2
CASSFNSPGAGEEQYF
TGTGCCAGCAGCTTTAATTCCCCGGGAGCTGGGGAAGAGCAGTACTTC
>15|-|TRBJ2-7|-|TRBV7-2
CASSLVGSGVEAQYF
TGTGCCAGCAGCTTAGTTGGGTCTGGGGTAGAGGCCCAGTACTTC
>13|-|TRBJ2-7|-|TRBV2
CASRRDTSYEQYF
TGTGCCAGCAGGCGGGACACCTCCTACGAGCAGTACTTC
>15|-|TRBJ2-3|-|TRBV12-3/TRBV12-4
CASRPRGGSTDTQYF
TGTGCCAGCAGGCCAAGGGGGGGAAGCACAGATACGCAGTATTTT
>15|-|TRBJ1-5|-|TRBV12-3/TRBV12-4
CASSPWGTSNQPQHF
TGTGCCAGCAGTCCCTGGGGCACTAGCAATCAGCCCCAGCATTTT
>14|-|TRBJ1-2|-|TRBV2
CASSKAKTIHGYTF
TGTGCCAGCAGTAAGGCTAAAACGATTCATGGCTACACCTTC
>15|-|TRBJ2-3|few|TRBV11-2
CASSPERLSTDTQYF
TGTGCCAGCAGCCCGGAGAGATTAAGCACAGATACGCAGTATTTT
>15|TRBD2|TRBJ2-1|many|TRBV7-2
CASSQTRGGYNEQFF
TGTGCCAGCAGCCAAACCCGCGGGGGCTACAATGAGCAGTTCTTC
>13|-|TRBJ1-1|once|TRBV3-1
CASSVNLGTEAFF
TGTGCCAGCAGCGTCAACCTGGGGACTGAAGCTTTCTTT
>15|-|TRBJ1-1|-|TRBV27
CASSSPIGPNTEAFF
TGTGCCAGCAGTTCGCCGATAGGCCCGAACACTGAAGCTTTCTTT
>14|TRBD2|TRBJ2-5|-|TRBV2
CASRAGGPVETQYF
TGTGCCAGCAGAGCGGGGGGGCCGGTAGAGACCCAGTACTTC
>14|TRBD1|TRBJ2-7|few|TRBV5-1
CASSSRGLGDEQYF
TGCGCCAGCAGCTCCAGGGGGCTGGGGGACGAGCAGTACTTC
>13|TRBD2|TRBJ2-5|-|TRBV20-1
CSADPGLAETQYF
TGCAGTGCGGATCCGGGACTAGCAGAGACCCAGTACTTC
>14|TRBD1|TRBJ2-7|-|TRBV9
CASSRGTGFYEQYF
TGTGCCAGCAGCCGGGGGACAGGCTTCTACGAGCAGTACTTC
>14|TRBD2|TRBJ2-7|-|TRBV28
CASSRLAGVYEQYF
TGTGCCAGCAGCCGGCTAGCGGGGGTCTACGAGCAGTACTTC
>17|TRBD1|TRBJ1-2|-|TRBV9
CASSVDGAGGVNYGYTF
TGTGCCAGCAGCGTAGATGGGGCAGGGGGAGTTAACTATGGCTACACCTTC
>17|-|TRBJ2-5|-|TRBV21-1
CASSKNSGGQVKETQYF
TGTGCCAGCAGCAAGAACTCAGGCGGACAGGTTAAAGAGACCCAGTACTTC
>15|-|TRBJ2-3|-|TRBV20-1
CSASGGQSGIDTQYF
TGCAGTGCTAGTGGTGGACAATCTGGCATAGATACGCAGTATTTT
>15|-|TRBJ2-7|-|TRBV10-3
CAISELSGEGDEQYF
TGTGCCATCAGTGAGCTTTCAGGAGAGGGCGACGAGCAGTACTTC
>15|TRBD1|TRBJ1-2|-|TRBV3-1
CASSQGTGLRYGYTF
TGTGCCAGCAGCCAGGGGACAGGGCTCCGCTATGGCTACACCTTC
>11|-|TRBJ2-2|-|TRBV3-1
CASSQDGELFF
TGTGCCAGCAGCCAAGATGGGGAGCTGTTTTTT
>13|-|TRBJ2-5|-|TRBV12-3/TRBV12-4
CASSLGVVETQYF
TGTGCCAGCAGTTTAGGGGTGGTAGAGACCCAGTACTTC
>14|-|TRBJ2-1|few|TRBV25-1
CASSESGTYNEQFF
TGTGCCAGCAGTGAATCGGGAACCTACAATGAGCAGTTCTTC
>16|-|TRBJ2-3|-|TRBV7-3
CASASRAGGSTDTQYF
TGTGCCAGCGCCTCAAGGGCCGGGGGTAGCACAGATACGCAGTATTTT
>16|-|TRBJ1-4|few|TRBV5-1
CASSLTQQGSNEKLFF
TGCGCCAGCAGCTTGACTCAACAGGGCAGTAATGAAAAACTGTTTTTT
>15|TRBD1|TRBJ1-5|-|TRBV12-3/TRBV12-4
CASSLGQGAAEPQHF
TGTGCCAGCAGTTTAGGGCAGGGGGCCGCTGAGCCCCAGCATTTT
>16|TRBD2|TRBJ2-5|-|TRBV7-2
CAGSLVAGGGGETQYF
TGTGCCGGCAGCTTAGTAGCGGGAGGCGGCGGAGAGACCCAGTACTTC
>16|-|TRBJ2-7|-|TRBV20-1
CSARDGQGGSSYEQYF
TGCAGTGCTAGAGACGGCCAGGGGGGCTCGTCCTACGAGCAGTACTTC
>15|-|TRBJ2-5|once|TRBV9
CASSARGGSPETQYF
TGTGCCAGCAGCGCTCGCGGGGGCTCCCCGGAGACCCAGTACTTC